This record looks at one T cell receptor beta chain sequence and its context. Its antigen target is currently unknown. No clone much larger than this one lies a single base away; base qualities are absent. This sample is drawn from a study of blood T cell repertoires in COVID-19 (dated by TCRdb to between 2020 and 2021). Broadly, across the study: The collaborator samples originated in the United States, Italy and Spain and spanned the acute and convalescent phases of COVID-19. The prospective study material was composed of cDNA or gDNA derived from T cells, B-cell-depleted T cells, or PBMCs. A freely available public database, intended as a resource for researchers studying the immune response to SARS-CoV-2, is where the repertoires were released. A de-identified subject ID, COVID-19 status, age in years and sex were almost always included in the sample metadata. Where HLA class I and class II types were available, the types were taken from metadata supplied by the sample provider, not from assay-based typing. The dataset comprised deeply sampled blood TCRbeta repertoires from subjects exposed to, actively infected with, or recovered from COVID-19. Samples were obtained from the ongoing ImmuneRACE study (first 160 participants) and from over a thousand subjects provided by 6 global collaborators. The paper as a whole reports these results and caveats: The amount of clinical and demographic metadata varied by source and participant and was provided uncurated.

The collaborating institutions used their own protocols to collect whole blood in K2EDTA tubes. For TCRbeta analysis, collaborators shipped samples as frozen whole blood, isolated PBMCs, or DNA extracted from either of those sample types. The cysteine opens and the phenylalanine closes a CDR3 of 14 amino acids. Only the CDR3 DNA is retained, 42 bases long and in frame from the first base. CDR1 and CDR2 are read off the germline V gene (reference sequence) as GTSNPN and SVGIG. V sheds 6 bases and J sheds 1 base, leaving 13 bases between their ends. TCRbeta CDR3 regions were amplified from genomic DNA using the immunoSEQ Assay, a bias-controlled multiplex PCR. Processing in the source paper ran as follows. Within the assay, amplification of reference gene primers was used to estimate how many nucleated cells each sample contained. To quantify the absolute abundance of each unique TCRbeta CDR3 rearrangement, sequence reads were collapsed and filtered. For each sample, productive Simpson clonality was calculated as the square root of Simpson's diversity index across productive rearrangements. This is the immuneACCESS table as TCRdb keeps it, with only in-frame sequences that have V and J called. A part of the clones is gone; compared with another copy, unresolved V genes explain less than half, and the rest is unexplained. From that table come the V and J calls and clone size; the DNA was used to work out D and trimming. The sample table contains about 46,000 clones; only one count was recorded for less than 95% of them. The ten largest clones capture about 3.4% of the sample.

This receptor was identified in a man aged 50-60 years with acute or convalescent COVID-19. The chain employs TRBV30 and TRBJ2-4, with an unclear D gene assignment. The sequencing input was peripheral blood. This receptor carries the CDR3 CACLWAWAKNIQYF. The DNA sequence is TGTGCCTGCTTGTGGGCATGGGCCAAAAACATTCAGTACTTC.